The rows below give T cell receptor beta chains drawn from one sample of a study of STAT5B mutations in CD4+ large granular lymphocyte leukemia. The assay was immunoSEQ multiplex PCR, and TCRdb's table has in-frame clones only and misses some. The table shows tens of thousands of clones, with around 67% occurring only once. Sample: CD4+ T cells from blood buffy coats. These receptor sequences come from a human donor in good health. Both conserved end residues are part of each CDR3. The order of the fields is V gene, D gene, clone size, CDR3 length, J gene, CDR3 DNA, CDR3 protein. The D gene is left open where the match is weak. Some rows have no size entry. The others give once, few or many, or a class for an expanded clone.

TRBV4-1	.	.	14	TRBJ2-5	TGCGCCAGCAGCCAAGTTAACGAGGGAAAGACCCAGTACTTC	CASSQVNEGKTQYF
TRBV5-4	.	.	14	TRBJ2-7	TGTGCCAGCAGTGCGGGACAGAGACCCCACGAGCAGTACTTC	CASSAGQRPHEQYF
TRBV29-1	.	.	13	TRBJ1-3	TGCAGCGCGCAGGGTTTCTCTGGAAACACCATATATTTT	CSAQGFSGNTIYF
TRBV9	.	.	14	TRBJ2-5	TGTGCCAGCAGCGTAGGGGCAGACCAAGAGACCCAGTACTTC	CASSVGADQETQYF
TRBV10-3	.	.	13	TRBJ1-6	TGTGCCATCAGTGAGACCCCCCAGGCACCCCTCCACTTT	CAISETPQAPLHF
TRBV4-1	.	.	16	TRBJ1-3	TGCGCCAGCAGCCAAGCTCCGGGATTATCTGGAAACACCATATATTTT	CASSQAPGLSGNTIYF
TRBV4-3	.	few	14	TRBJ1-4	TGCGCCAGCAGCTACGACACTGGAGATGAAAAACTGTTTTTT	CASSYDTGDEKLFF
TRBV7-2	.	few	12	TRBJ1-2	TGTGCCAGCAGCTTACTCCCCCCGAGCTACACCTTC	CASSLLPPSYTF
TRBV5-1	.	.	13	TRBJ1-2	TGCGCCAGCAGCGTGACATCAGACTATGGCTACACCTTC	CASSVTSDYGYTF
TRBV7-9	TRBD1	.	15	TRBJ1-4	TGTGCCAGCAGCTTGGGTCGGACAGGGAGTGAAAAACTGTTTTTT	CASSLGRTGSEKLFF
TRBV5-4	TRBD2	.	19	TRBJ2-1	TGTGCCAGCAGCCCGGCGGGCAGGGTCGAAGCGGGGCGCAACGATGAGCAGTTCTTC	CASSPAGRVEAGRNDEQFF
TRBV5-1	.	.	15	TRBJ1-2	TGCGCCAGCAGCTTGGGTGACAGACTACTCTATGGCTACACCTTC	CASSLGDRLLYGYTF
TRBV6-5	.	.	16	TRBJ1-1	TGTGCCAGCAGTTACTCGACGGGGACGCCGAACACTGAAGCTTTCTTT	CASSYSTGTPNTEAFF
TRBV30	.	few	11	TRBJ1-6	TGTGCCTGGAGTGTCCAGGAGCTCCTCCACTTT	CAWSVQELLHF
TRBV10-3	.	.	14	TRBJ2-7	TGTGCCATCAGTGAGTCCACGACAGCCTACGAGCAGTACTTC	CAISESTTAYEQYF
TRBV2	.	.	12	TRBJ2-7	TGTGCCAGCAGTTTGGAGGACTACGAGCAGTACTTC	CASSLEDYEQYF
TRBV18	TRBD1	.	16	TRBJ1-2	TGTGCCAGCTCACCACCGAATACAGGGGCTAACTATGGCTACACCTTC	CASSPPNTGANYGYTF
TRBV19	.	.	16	TRBJ1-1	TGTGCCAGCACTGGATGGAGGGGCGCCCCGAACACTGAAGCTTTCTTT	CASTGWRGAPNTEAFF
TRBV14	.	few	13	TRBJ1-6	TGTGCCAGCAGACCCCATCTAAATTCACCCCTCCACTTT	CASRPHLNSPLHF
TRBV18	TRBD1	.	16	TRBJ1-4	TGTGCCAGCTCACAATCCGGGACAGGGTCTAATGAAAAACTGTTTTTT	CASSQSGTGSNEKLFF
TRBV25-1	.	.	13	TRBJ1-1	TGTGCCAGCAGTGATACAAAGGCCAGTGAAGCTTTCTTT	CASSDTKASEAFF
TRBV5-5	.	.	14	TRBJ1-2	TGTGCCAGCAGCTTGGGACCCACTAACTATGGCTACACCTTC	CASSLGPTNYGYTF
TRBV19	TRBD1	.	14	TRBJ2-1	TGTGCCAGTGGACAGGGCCGGGTTTACAATGAGCAGTTCTTC	CASGQGRVYNEQFF
TRBV29-1	TRBD1	.	14	TRBJ1-1	TGCAGCACTCCGACAGGGCCTCGGAACACTGAAGCTTTCTTT	CSTPTGPRNTEAFF
TRBV2	TRBD1	.	13	TRBJ1-2	TGTGCCAGCGGTGTGGGCAGGGGGTATGGCTACACCTTC	CASGVGRGYGYTF
TRBV4-1	TRBD1	.	17	TRBJ1-2	TGCGCCAGCAGCCAAGATAGGTGGACAGGGGCTAACTATGGCTACACCTTC	CASSQDRWTGANYGYTF
TRBV28	.	.	12	TRBJ1-2	TGTGCCACCTCCCTGGGCTTCTATGGCTACACCTTC	CATSLGFYGYTF
TRBV4-2	.	few	14	TRBJ1-5	TGTGCCAGCAGCTCGCAGGCGGGCAATCAGCCCCAGCATTTT	CASSSQAGNQPQHF
TRBV2	.	.	15	TRBJ2-7	TGTGCCAGCAGCGAAAGGGGGGGCTTAGGGAACGAGCAGTACTTC	CASSERGGLGNEQYF
TRBV7-2	TRBD2	.	14	TRBJ2-2	TGTGCCAGCAGCTTAGAGGCTAGCGGGGGGGACTCTTTTTTT	CASSLEASGGDSFF
TRBV7-2	TRBD1	few	15	TRBJ1-5	TGTGCCAGCAGCACGAAGGGACAGGGTTATCAGCCCCAGCATTTT	CASSTKGQGYQPQHF
TRBV7-2	.	.	16	TRBJ2-3	TGTGCCAGCAGCTTAGGCGTCACGATAAGCACAGATACGCAGTATTTT	CASSLGVTISTDTQYF
TRBV6-6	.	.	15	TRBJ2-5	TGTGCCAGCAGTTACTCGGGGGGCGCAGGGGAGACCCAGTACTTC	CASSYSGGAGETQYF
TRBV4-3	TRBD1	few	15	TRBJ2-1	TGCGCCAGCAGCCCGGGACAGTCAGTCGTGGGTGAGCAGTTCTTC	CASSPGQSVVGEQFF
TRBV19	.	.	14	TRBJ2-7	TGTGCCAGTAACAGGCTGGGGGTTTCGTACGAGCAGTACTTC	CASNRLGVSYEQYF
TRBV9	.	.	13	TRBJ2-1	TGTGCCAGCAGCATCGGGCCCGCAAGGGAGCAGTTCTTC	CASSIGPAREQFF
TRBV7-8	TRBD2	.	18	TRBJ2-3	TGTGCCAGCAGGGGGGAGAGCGGGGGGGCCTTTCGGGCAGATACGCAGTATTTT	CASRGESGGAFRADTQYF
TRBV4-3	.	.	14	TRBJ1-2	TGCGCCAGCAGCCAGAACGGGATCGACTATGGCTACACCTTC	CASSQNGIDYGYTF
TRBV30	TRBD1	.	17	TRBJ2-6	TGTGCCTGGAGAAGGGGACAGGGGATCTCTGGGGCCAACGTCCTGACTTTC	CAWRRGQGISGANVLTF
TRBV7-2	TRBD2	.	16	TRBJ2-1	TGTGCCAGCAGCTTTTCGAGCGGGGGCCACTACAATGAGCAGTTCTTC	CASSFSSGGHYNEQFF
TRBV10-3	.	few	13	TRBJ2-2	TGTGCCATCAGTGAGTCGAGACCCGGGGAGCTGTTTTTT	CAISESRPGELFF
TRBV7-2	TRBD1	.	14	TRBJ2-7	TGTGCCAGCAGCTCGACGACAGGGGGCTACGAGCAGTACTTC	CASSSTTGGYEQYF
TRBV5-5	.	few	16	TRBJ2-2	TGTGCCAGCAGCTTTTTCGGGACCTCCAATGTAGGGGAGCTGTTTTTT	CASSFFGTSNVGELFF
TRBV2	.	.	13	TRBJ1-3	TGTGCCAGCTTCGAGAAGTCTGGAAACACCATATATTTT	CASFEKSGNTIYF
TRBV7-9	TRBD1	.	14	TRBJ1-1	TGTGCCAGCAGCTTAGTGGATAGGGGGCCCGAAGCTTTCTTT	CASSLVDRGPEAFF
TRBV9	.	.	14	TRBJ2-3	TGTGCCAGCAGCGCTCGACTAGGCTCCGATACGCAGTATTTT	CASSARLGSDTQYF
TRBV18	TRBD1	.	14	TRBJ2-7	TGTGCCAGCTCACCTGGGACAGTTTCCTACGAGCAGTACTTC	CASSPGTVSYEQYF
TRBV9	.	.	13	TRBJ1-6	TGTGCCAGCAGCGTACAGGTCAAGTCACCCCTCCACTTT	CASSVQVKSPLHF